A selection of T cell receptor beta chains follows, all from one sample in a study of T cells expressing NK-cell markers. Reprocessing the 5' RACE reads, TCRdb reports a single entry for every CDR3 protein and omits DNA. The listing contains about half a million distinct CDR3 sequences. Material for sequencing was blood T cells: a sorted CD56 or NKG2C T cell subset, CD4+ or CD8+ T cells, or bulk PBMC T cells (not recorded which). Every receptor here comes from a woman aged 45 to 65 in good health. Both conserved end residues are part of each CDR3. Fields, in order: V gene, J gene, CDR3 protein.

V gene: TRBV12-3/TRBV12-4
J gene: TRBJ1-5
CDR3 protein: CASSLRETGDQPQHF

V gene: TRBV24-1
J gene: TRBJ2-1
CDR3 protein: CATSTTESSYNEQFF

V gene: TRBV20-1
J gene: TRBJ2-3
CDR3 protein: CSARERGTTDTQYF

V gene: TRBV7-3
J gene: TRBJ2-6
CDR3 protein: CASSPLPGQTSGANVLTF

V gene: TRBV5-1
J gene: TRBJ2-7
CDR3 protein: CASSLAGGSGGTFYEQYF

V gene: TRBV6-5
J gene: TRBJ2-1
CDR3 protein: CASSYSKNNEQFF

V gene: TRBV5-1
J gene: TRBJ2-1
CDR3 protein: CASSLKRAHNEQFF

V gene: TRBV7-2
J gene: TRBJ2-1
CDR3 protein: CASTDLFSYNEQFF

V gene: TRBV12-3/TRBV12-4
J gene: TRBJ2-7
CDR3 protein: CASSLIAFSYEQYF

V gene: TRBV10-3
J gene: TRBJ2-7
CDR3 protein: CASAGVLYEVQYF

V gene: TRBV14
J gene: TRBJ2-5
CDR3 protein: CASSFGTWTENQETQYF

V gene: TRBV10-3
J gene: TRBJ2-7
CDR3 protein: CAISPVGLPPYEQYF

V gene: TRBV20-1
J gene: TRBJ1-2
CDR3 protein: CSAGGQGGGYTF

V gene: TRBV19
J gene: TRBJ2-4
CDR3 protein: CASSIASGLAKNIQYF

V gene: TRBV3-1
J gene: TRBJ1-2
CDR3 protein: CASSQVYSYGYTF

V gene: TRBV6-1
J gene: TRBJ2-5
CDR3 protein: CASSEGAVPETQYF

V gene: TRBV3-1
J gene: TRBJ1-3
CDR3 protein: CASSQFTGNTIYF

V gene: TRBV12-3/TRBV12-4
J gene: TRBJ2-5
CDR3 protein: CASSSLGLAGQETQYF

V gene: TRBV12-5
J gene: TRBJ1-5
CDR3 protein: CASGRDLSNQPQHF

V gene: TRBV7-6
J gene: TRBJ2-2
CDR3 protein: CASSLAVQGSGELFF

V gene: TRBV11-1
J gene: TRBJ2-5
CDR3 protein: CASKGQGAETQYF

V gene: TRBV10-1
J gene: TRBJ2-2
CDR3 protein: CASQNPGNTGELFF

V gene: TRBV12-3/TRBV12-4
J gene: TRBJ1-1
CDR3 protein: CASSRTHGFTEAFF

V gene: TRBV24-1
J gene: TRBJ2-3
CDR3 protein: CATSDPLPTSGRTDTQYF

V gene: TRBV5-1
J gene: TRBJ2-2
CDR3 protein: CASSTLPSGKNTGELFF

V gene: TRBV7-9
J gene: TRBJ2-7
CDR3 protein: CASSFRGAHEQYF

V gene: TRBV25-1
J gene: TRBJ1-3
CDR3 protein: CASSPQGFSGNTIYF

V gene: TRBV20-1
J gene: TRBJ2-1
CDR3 protein: CSAYFWTSASSYNEQFF

V gene: TRBV7-2
J gene: TRBJ2-3
CDR3 protein: CASSLRQGVGTDTQYF

V gene: TRBV4-2
J gene: TRBJ1-5
CDR3 protein: CASRHGGTNQPQHF

V gene: TRBV2
J gene: TRBJ2-1
CDR3 protein: CASSEHGGRPEQFF

V gene: TRBV9
J gene: TRBJ2-2
CDR3 protein: CASSARLGANTGELFF

V gene: TRBV7-9
J gene: TRBJ2-1
CDR3 protein: CASRVSGSQEGEQFF

V gene: TRBV6-5
J gene: TRBJ1-5
CDR3 protein: CASHKRDQPQHF

V gene: TRBV11-3
J gene: TRBJ2-3
CDR3 protein: CASRGKDRVTDTQYF

V gene: TRBV12-3/TRBV12-4
J gene: TRBJ1-1
CDR3 protein: CASSLRNTVEAFF

V gene: TRBV7-2
J gene: TRBJ2-2
CDR3 protein: CASSLLGGGANTGELFF

V gene: TRBV5-4
J gene: TRBJ2-7
CDR3 protein: CASSLRTSGSADEQYF

V gene: TRBV6-2/TRBV6-3
J gene: TRBJ2-1
CDR3 protein: CASSTGASNEQFF

V gene: TRBV7-9
J gene: TRBJ2-1
CDR3 protein: CASSLGLAGRSSYNEQFF

V gene: TRBV20-1
J gene: TRBJ2-1
CDR3 protein: CSARVGGRYNEQFF

V gene: TRBV5-1
J gene: TRBJ2-2
CDR3 protein: CASDSGLTTNTGELFF

V gene: TRBV6-6
J gene: TRBJ2-3
CDR3 protein: CASRPTASTDTQYF

V gene: TRBV19
J gene: TRBJ2-1
CDR3 protein: CASSIGLAGGQDEQFF

V gene: TRBV9
J gene: TRBJ1-3
CDR3 protein: CASGSLSGNTIYF